A selection of T cell receptor beta chains follows, all from one sample in a study of siplizumab effects on memory and regulatory T cells. Sequencing used immunoSEQ multiplex PCR; TCRdb keeps in-frame clones, though not all of them. Here the sample spans 90,000 to 130,000 clones, 80% to 95% being singletons. Sequenced: CD4+ T cells sorted from blood. These receptors came from a human donor in good health. Both conserved end residues are trimmed from each CDR3. For some rows the clone size is stated as once, few or many, or as a class when expanded; others skip it.

TRBV4-1	-	TRBJ1-2	ASSQVEQGRGYT
TRBV9	once	TRBJ2-5	ASSRGLETQY
TRBV6-5	-	TRBJ2-2	AVVGTGELF
TRBV6-6	-	TRBJ1-5	ASSLDRDSQPQH
TRBV9	-	TRBJ2-2	ASSVGQEKPNTGELF
TRBV6-5	-	TRBJ1-1	ASRPPNTEAF
TRBV4-1	-	TRBJ2-1	ASSRTNLVYNEQF
TRBV6-1	-	TRBJ2-5	ASSEAIGTSAVGGTQY
TRBV6-5	-	TRBJ1-2	ASSRDSSYGYT
TRBV29-1	-	TRBJ1-3	SVRISGNTIY
TRBV11-1	-	TRBJ1-6	ASSLEAASPLH
TRBV28	-	TRBJ1-2	ASSFNDGFYGYT
TRBV2	-	TRBJ2-7	ASSRGLAGTYEQY
TRBV6-1	-	TRBJ2-5	ASIWGGETQY
TRBV6-5	-	-	ASSYGGTASYEQY
TRBV5-1	-	TRBJ1-4	ASSSQGAGVNEKLF
TRBV4-2	-	TRBJ2-5	ASSPHPAGRASGRETQY
TRBV7-9	once	TRBJ1-1	ASRLKNTEAF
TRBV7-9	-	TRBJ1-1	ASSFRQAIEVDEAF
TRBV5-8	-	TRBJ2-3	ASSHGTSGASDTQY
TRBV5-1	-	TRBJ2-1	ASSPKGAGQTTSGASYNEQF
TRBV9	-	TRBJ2-1	ASSVGGSAYNEQF
TRBV30	once	TRBJ2-5	AGSSSVGTQY
TRBV5-6	-	TRBJ2-5	ASSFTVGETQY